This T cell receptor (beta chain) was sequenced during a study of post-analysis software for immune sequencing data. Study conclusions and caveats: Five or six TRBV segments, including TRBV5-6, TRBV5-1 and TRBV20-1, were more frequent in patients than controls.

Prepared TCR beta cDNA libraries contained unique molecular identifiers. TCRdb fed the PCR reads into MiXCR, producing one record per CDR3 protein. The data hold 650,000 to 850,000 distinct CDR3 sequences, with approximately 50% observed a single time. This clonotype was observed once. Its antigen remains unidentified. The CDR3 totals 17 residues. Germline V gives CDR1 SQVTM, CDR2 ANQGSEA. Trimming left V 8 bases short and J 0 bases short, with 25 bases between. This sequence originates from a girl aged 5-17 years with multiple sclerosis. The chain is built from TRBV29-1 and TRBJ1-1; tentative D call: TRBD1 (5 bases). Sequencing input: blood. Here the CDR3 DNA reads TGCAGCTCGAAAGGGACTGTGAAACCTGGCATGAACACTGAAGCTTTCTTT. It codes for CSSKGTVKPGMNTEAFF.